The entry below gives a single T cell receptor beta chain sequence along with its context. The target antigen is unknown. This sample was included in a study of cytomegalovirus exposure and HLA in healthy donors. Study outcomes and limitations: Analysis performed later found under 20,000 TCR beta sequences associated with HLA alleles at 0.05 false discovery rate.

Trimming removed 5 bases from V and 3 bases from J; junction bases left unmatched: 6. The CDR3 covers 14 residues. Germline V gene sequence: CDR1 LNHDA, CDR2 SQIVND (reference sequence). Vbeta (60) and Jbeta (13) primers were used in the PCR. This table comes from immunoSEQ multiplex PCR, and its TCRdb copy is limited to in-frame clones, with some not included. The table records under 200,000 clones, around 76% of them present only once. Each donor was nominally healthy when sampled (though unrecorded immune exposures were likely). Sequenced input: PBMCs. This chain connects TRBV19 to TRBJ2-7; the match to TRBD2 covers 8 bases. This sequence originates from a man under 40 in good health and CMV-seronegative. CDR3 sequence: CASSSAGGVYEQYF. The CDR3 DNA is TGTGCCAGTAGTTCCGCGGGAGGAGTCTACGAGCAGTACTTC.